This T cell receptor beta chain was captured by sequencing in a study of blood T cell repertoires in COVID-19. Only in-frame clones appear in the TCRdb table, and some are missing; sequencing was by immunoSEQ multiplex PCR. The sample consists of approximately 160,000 clones, roughly nine tenths of them appearing once. The ends were cut back, 2 bases at V and 6 bases at J, with 13 bases in the middle. The CDR3 is made up of 14 amino acids. In germline, CDR1 is SGHNT, CDR2 YENEEA. The V and J genes are TRBV11-3 and TRBJ1-1; D ambiguous. Sequenced sample: peripheral blood. The receptor was derived from a man aged 55 to 69 with active or convalescent COVID-19. CDR3 in amino acids: CASSLSPDFPEAFF. CDR3 DNA: TGTGCCAGCAGCTTATCCCCTGACTTCCCTGAAGCTTTCTTT.